These T cell receptor beta chains were read from a single sample in a study of blood T cells in healthy people across ages. One entry per CDR3 protein results from TCRdb running MiXCR on the 5' RACE reads. Among roughly 800,000 distinct CDR3 sequences listed, about 34% were seen once. Sequencing used blood. The source is a man aged 18 to 29 in good health. Both conserved end residues are part of each CDR3. The D gene is left open where the match is weak. Clone size, where shown, is once, few, many, or a class for clones that have expanded.

.	TRBV5-5	TRBJ1-6	.	TGTGCCAGCAGCTTACAACCGGCGGATTCACCCCCCCACTTT	CASSLQPADSPPHF
.	TRBV12-3/TRBV12-4	TRBJ1-2	.	TGTGCCAGCAGTGTTCTTCAACGGTATGGCTACACCTTC	CASSVLQRYGYTF
TRBD1	TRBV20-1	TRBJ1-2	.	TGCAGTGCTAGCCTGGCAGGGGGATGTGGCTACACCTTC	CSASLAGGCGYTF
TRBD1	TRBV7-2	TRBJ2-3	few	TGTGCCAGCAGCCGTGCCGGGACAGGGGTAGCAGATACGCAGTATTTT	CASSRAGTGVADTQYF
.	TRBV30	TRBJ2-1	.	TGTGCCTGGAGCGGGGACCTTCGTGAGCAGTTCTTC	CAWSGDLREQFF
TRBD1	TRBV29-1	TRBJ1-3	few	TGCAGCGTTGAGGGCAGGGGGTCGTCTGGAAACACCATATATTTT	CSVEGRGSSGNTIYF
.	TRBV10-3	TRBJ1-2	few	TGTGCCATCAGTGAAACACCAGGCTATGGCTACACCTTC	CAISETPGYGYTF
.	TRBV20-1	TRBJ2-5	many	TGCAGTGCCCACACTTACCAAGAGACCCAGTACTTC	CSAHTYQETQYF
TRBD2	TRBV3-1	TRBJ2-3	few	TGTGCCAGCAGCCCTGCGGAGCGGGGGGCGGGAGATACGCAGTATTTT	CASSPAERGAGDTQYF
.	TRBV3-1	TRBJ1-1	.	TGTGCCAGCAGACCTACCGGGAGTAGGCCTTTCTTT	CASRPTGSRPFF
.	TRBV3-1	TRBJ2-3	many	TGTGCCAGCAGCCAAGTACGGGATACGCAGTATTTT	CASSQVRDTQYF